This TCR beta chain was observed in a study of Ad26.COV2.S vaccination and SARS-CoV-2 variants. In the study overall: Donor allocation was to the COV1001 Ad26.COV2.S trial arm. Dosing was one shot or two shots 56 days apart.

V shed 1 base, J shed 6 bases, and the junction held 5 bases outside the gene matches. Germline CDR1 SGHAT, CDR2 FQNNGV. CDR3 length: 15 residues. Clones were read by immunoSEQ multiplex PCR, and TCRdb kept only the in-frame ones, dropping some. The sample comprises approximately 350,000 clones, around 86% of which are singletons, and more than 3% rests with the top ten. Noted treatment: around 19 received Ad26.COV2.S at low or high dose, single or two shots; 5 received placebo; per-sample allocation not given. Sampling happened 63 days after the first vaccine or placebo injection. Within Boston, the person who donated was an adult of 18-55 years. Whole-study results and caveats: Placebo recipients trailed vaccine recipients in spike-specific TCR breadth.

Concerning this clone itself: Its target is unknown.

The sequence was obtained from a person aged 18-65 years who received the Ad26.COV2.S COVID-19 vaccine or a placebo. Sequences were derived from peripheral blood, sampled in a trial of Ad26.COV2.S vaccine versus placebo. V gene TRBV11-2 combines with J gene TRBJ2-3; 9 nucleotides align to TRBD1. The DNA for the CDR3 is TGTGCCAGCAGCTTAGCGGGACAGGGCGTTGATACGCAGTATTTT. Protein product: CASSLAGQGVDTQYF.